The present entry profiles one TCR beta chain with its context. Its cognate antigen has yet to be identified. No base quality information exists; no much larger clone differs at one position. The data stem from a study of cytomegalovirus exposure and HLA in healthy donors (dated by TCRdb to about 2017). With regard to the full study: An earlier analysis of roughly 500 of the donors reported about 290 Gb of sequence data and 117 million unique TCR beta sequences from some 180 million T cells. About 300 gigabases of sequencing data and approximately 85 million unique TCR sequences were included in an early release covering around 650 HLA-typed donors. Of the 300 to 500 genotyped donors, less than 90% were placed in the genetic ancestry cluster associated with self-reported Caucasian donors. The aim of the study was to test whether cataloging public T cell receptors could identify signatures of past pathogen exposure. The study profiled the T cell repertoires of about 640 subjects by immunosequencing and related them to cytomegalovirus serostatus. Along with the approximately 670-subject first cohort, a separate validation cohort of 120 different subjects was used. The study combined high-throughput TCR immunosequencing, statistical association of individual TCRs with disease status, and machine learning to predict cytomegalovirus infection status. To study patterns of TCR occurrence, a later analysis re-analyzed previously published TCR beta repertoires from 600 to 750 donors and added high-resolution HLA genotyping. Rather than drawing on any new phenotypic data, the later analysis identified candidate immune exposures from TCR beta sequences and the way those sequences occurred across donors. In an earlier analysis of 550 to 700 of the donors, high-throughput TCR beta sequencing was used to judge whether each TCR beta V gene segment behaved as functional or pseudogenic. Donor age, sex, ethnicity and CMV serostatus were compiled together with the repertoire data. A later genetic analysis used genome-wide SNP genotypes for about 60% of the roughly 700 donors, treating that subset as a discovery cohort. Every repertoire in the discovery cohort had been generated on one and the same sequencing platform. HLA typing included class I and class II loci at four-digit resolution. The number of donors typed differed by locus, with roughly 629-640 for A, B, C, DRB1 and DQB1, roughly 520 for DQA1, 600 to 610 for DPA1, and under 490 for DPB1. Five DR-DQ haplotypes were treated as single units for association and clustering because of strong linkage in the cohort. Across 398 genotyped donors of the cohort, an average of about 240,000 unique TCR beta nucleotide sequences per donor were sequenced, and around 20% of those sequences were non-productive. General findings and caveats noted by the study authors: In vitro tests confirmed that a few of the cytomegalovirus-associated TCR beta chains recognize cytomegalovirus antigens. In a later genetic analysis, fewer N-insertions in productive TCRs were reported among donors in an Asian-associated ancestry cluster than the 666-donor mean. In a later analysis, HLA-associated TCR beta chains showed more clonal expansion and lower generation probabilities than non-associated chains that were equally common. While some public TCRs were present in many individuals, most TCR sequences turned up only very rarely across donors. Cytomegalovirus status was reported to be diagnosed by the classifier with high specificity and sensitivity in both the original and validation cohorts. A further reported finding was that TCR beta sequences accurately predicted the HLA-A and HLA-B alleles for most subjects in the first cohort. Sequencing depth was assumed to be roughly uniform across donors in the presence/absence analyses, though that assumption may not hold. When HLA alleles, especially DR and DQ, strongly co-occurred, attributing TCR associations to individual alleles was difficult. In a later analysis, TCR association rates were found to vary across HLA loci, with the most associated TCRs seen for DRB1 alleles and the fewest for HLA-C alleles. A cluster of highly shared sequence variants was judged likely to be a technical artifact of the sequencing pipeline. HLA typing was unavailable for some donors at each locus, so association tests used only the typed subset. The only immune exposure information available for the cohort was CMV serostatus. Broadly in line with IMGT annotations, most TCR beta V segments showed up in productive rearrangements about 87% or about 30% of the time in an earlier analysis of several hundred of the donors. Only TCR beta chains were sequenced in this cohort, and the absence of alpha or paired-chain data limited detectable features. An association between a missense DCLRE1C variant and V-gene and J-gene trimming of TCR beta chains was found in a later genetic analysis and replicated in an independent cohort. The 87-base-pair reads could not distinguish some IMGT-functional V segments, including TRBV6-2 and TRBV6-3, so those segments were excluded. The study listed 150 to 200 TCR beta chains as associated with cytomegalovirus. Linkage disequilibrium might explain the correlated functional status among segregating V segments, but an unknown experimental factor could not be ruled out. According to a later analysis, most CMV-associated TCR beta chains appeared to be HLA-restricted, and the HLA associations seemed to be driven largely by CMV exposure. The earlier analysis of some 560 of the donors excluded roughly 17 rarely observed V segments, including chromosome 9 orphons, because counts were too low. In a later analysis, several top co-occurrence clusters were reported to appear linked to parvovirus B19, influenza, CMV and Epstein-Barr virus. In a later analysis, more than 15,000 TCR beta sequences were associated with specific HLA alleles at a false discovery rate of 0.05. The authors suggested that the approach could potentially be generalized to other disease states and immunological phenotypes.

The cohort comprised under 700 healthy bone marrow donors. At the time of sampling, every cohort member was nominally healthy, though immune exposures that went unrecorded were likely present. The donor was CMV seropositive and belonged to the group of 250 to 350 seropositive cohort members. Each donor provided a peripheral blood sample, and peripheral blood mononuclear cells were used for TCR beta sequencing. The Qiagen DNeasy Blood Extraction Kit was used to extract genomic DNA from the blood cell samples. CDR3 length: 15 amino acids, cysteine to phenylalanine. Only the CDR3 part of the read is kept: 45 bases, read in frame from the first base. Here V drops 4 bases and J drops 7 bases, and the junction holds 6 bases not matched to any gene. According to the germline V gene (reference sequence), CDR1 reads LNHDA and CDR2 reads SQIVND. Receptor amplification or capture employed the immunoSEQ multiplex PCR assay. For the multiplex PCR, a mixture combining 60 forward primers for TCR Vbeta segments and 13 reverse primers for TCR Jbeta segments was used. A multiplex PCR assay on genomic DNA amplified the CDR3 region of rearranged TCR beta genes. On the Illumina HiSeq System, the amplified TCR beta libraries were sequenced as 87-base-pair reads. On the authors' methods: In a later analysis, some 80 million unique TCR beta chains were counted across the 500 to 850 repertoires, and roughly 9.9 million of these chains were shared by at least two donors. Raw reads were error-corrected and collapsed into unique sequences by a nearest-neighbor algorithm in which closely related sequences were merged to remove PCR and sequencing errors. V, D and J gene segments were assigned by aligning CDR3 sequences to IMGT reference sequences. For a sequence to be retained, at least a six-nucleotide match to both a V gene segment and a J gene segment was required. A rearrangement was called productive if the CDR3 had no stop codons and remained in frame with V and J, and every other rearrangement was called non-productive. Following IMGT convention, CDR3 was defined as the stretch from the second conserved V-encoded cysteine up to the conserved J-encoded phenylalanine. In an earlier analysis of approximately 590 of the donors, sequences lacking an unambiguous match to a single V gene segment were excluded. An earlier analysis of almost 600 of the donors classified V segments as functional when productive rearrangements were above 56.7% and as segregating when the standard deviation between donors was above 5%. To diagnose cytomegalovirus status from the catalog of TCR beta chain sequences, a statistical classification framework was built. In a later analysis, TCR nucleotide sequences were compared against IMGT/GENE-DB human TR gene sequences so that V and J genes could be assigned. Using the TCRdist pipeline, a later analysis assigned CDR3 sequences along with most-parsimonious VDJ recombination scenarios. In a later analysis, every TCR beta chain was defined by the combination of its CDR3 amino acid sequence and its V-gene family, and reads without a unique V-gene family were dropped. A later analysis removed 500 to 650 highly shared, low-generation-probability nucleotide sequences to deal with suspected cross-contamination and a sequencing artifact. For each public chain, a later analysis derived a clonal expansion index from normalized ranks of inferred template counts within each repertoire. In a later analysis, generation probabilities were computed with a VDJ recombination model fitted to out-of-frame rearrangements, and the resulting probabilities were checked against IGoR. A later analysis scored TCR-TCR, TCR-HLA and TCR-CMV co-occurrence with hypergeometric tests, applying a repertoire-size bias correction to TCR pairs. To estimate false discovery rates, a later analysis permuted the HLA or CMV assignments 20 times. In a later analysis, co-occurring TCRs were grouped with DBSCAN, and TCRdist sequence similarity was added when clustering was performed within HLA-allele-positive subsets. Repertoires with fewer than 30,000 or more than 120,000 public chains, plus five repertoires with anomalous nucleotide sharing, were excluded from co-occurrence clustering. Not all clones reach the TCRdb copy of this immuneACCESS table, which keeps in-frame sequences only. Checked studies attribute under half of the gap to unresolved V genes and leave the rest unexplained. Clonal size and the V and J genes are those of that table, whereas D and trimming came from the DNA. In this sample the table shows 120,000 or so clones, around 85% of which occur a single time. The top ten constitute less than 7.5% of the sample.

This sequence uses TRBV19 and TRBJ1-6, with 8 junctional bases fitting TRBD1. Sequencing was performed on PBMCs. The clonotype comes from a man aged 25 to 40 in good health and CMV-seropositive. CDR3 sequence: CASSTRTGRNSPLHF. The base sequence is TGTGCCAGTAGTACCAGGACAGGGCGGAATTCACCCCTCCACTTT.